Listed below are T cell receptor beta chains from one sample, sequenced in a study of T-cell reconstitution after alpha-beta-depleted transplantation in children. Each CDR3 protein is one row after TCRdb ran MiXCR on the PCR reads. Of some 640,000 distinct CDR3 sequences listed, approximately 16% were seen once; the top ten hold 1.1%. The sequences come from PBMCs from the stem cell graft donor, collected from the stem cell graft. These receptors originate from a human donor who donated a stem cell graft to a child with acute myeloid leukemia. The conserved cysteine and the conserved F or W are not part of the CDR3 here. The D gene is left open where the match is weak. Size is omitted from some rows. Given values are once, few, many or a class for expanded clones.

clone_size j_call d_call v_call cdr3_aa
many TRBJ2-1 TRBD1 TRBV27 ASLGQGRTSYNEQF
few TRBJ2-2 TRBD1 TRBV7-6 ASRPEWTGDDTGELF
many TRBJ2-3 NA TRBV10-3 AISEQGGLTADTQY
few TRBJ2-1 TRBD1 TRBV20-1 SASRQGSYNEQF
NA TRBJ2-1 NA TRBV7-9 ASSSLAKGKDNEQF
NA TRBJ1-2 TRBD1 TRBV25-1 ASWAGGNYGYT
many TRBJ2-1 NA TRBV29-1 SVTFPGRVNEQF
NA TRBJ2-5 TRBD2 TRBV11-2 ASSHPVYPSGGLQETQY
few TRBJ2-1 NA TRBV5-1 ASSFVGGPDEQF
many TRBJ2-3 TRBD2 TRBV20-1 SAKAGLTDTQY
many TRBJ2-3 TRBD1 TRBV20-1 SAREQGGTDTQY
many TRBJ2-5 NA TRBV7-6 ASRYQETQY
few TRBJ2-4 NA TRBV7-8 ASSPKGTEAKNIQY
many TRBJ1-1 NA TRBV13 ASSPDRSGDTEAF
NA TRBJ2-1 NA TRBV12-3/TRBV12-4 ASRPAQGENEQF
NA TRBJ2-3 TRBD2 TRBV27 AISFSGTGLAGTDTQY
few TRBJ2-5 NA TRBV7-9 ASSPWERSQETQY
many TRBJ2-1 NA TRBV20-1 SVPRSYNEQF
few TRBJ2-2 TRBD1 TRBV20-1 SASPRDRGTTGELF
NA TRBJ1-2 TRBD1 TRBV5-1 ASSFQGDGYT
few TRBJ2-1 TRBD2 TRBV5-1 ASSLMASGGNNEQF
few TRBJ2-5 NA TRBV10-3 AISESGGPRQETQY
NA TRBJ2-1 TRBD1 TRBV5-1 ASRPGQGYYNEQF
NA TRBJ2-1 NA TRBV5-4 ASSLDRQDEQF
many TRBJ2-1 TRBD2 TRBV6-2/TRBV6-3 ASSYALSGGYYYNEQF
many TRBJ1-5 NA TRBV4-2 ASSQVPGTLDQPQH
many TRBJ2-1 TRBD2 TRBV7-2 ASSQGLAGGINEQF
many TRBJ1-2 NA TRBV10-3 AISWGAGNLSYT
many TRBJ2-2 NA TRBV20-1 SARGLTNTGELF
many TRBJ2-5 NA TRBV20-1 SARDPPGEETQY
NA TRBJ2-2 NA TRBV4-3 ASSQDLEVTGELF
many TRBJ1-1 NA TRBV20-1 SARDPGRGTEAF
NA TRBJ1-1 TRBD1 TRBV7-9 ASSRGTVRTEAF
many TRBJ2-3 NA TRBV29-1 SVGSLTIDTQY
few TRBJ2-3 NA TRBV7-9 ASSSRSSDTQY
many TRBJ1-4 NA TRBV20-1 SARGWAGNQEKLF
NA TRBJ1-1 TRBD1 TRBV6-1 ASSPDRGQNTEAF
few TRBJ1-3 NA TRBV9 ASSVEGSSGNTIY